This paragraph covers one T cell receptor (beta chain) sequence. V lost 0 bases and J lost 4; bases outside the gene matches: 8. Germline V lookup: CDR1 SGHRS, CDR2 YFSETQ. This CDR3 is 17 amino acids long. This specimen comes from a study of blood T cell repertoires in COVID-19. Study-level information: Spain, Italy and the United States supplied samples that represented acute and convalescent COVID-19. T cells, B-cell-depleted T cells, or PBMCs provided the cDNA or gDNA that served as material.

Per the authors' pipeline: Cell counts per sample came from amplifying reference gene primers. Using immunoSEQ multiplex PCR, the repertoire was profiled, and TCRdb retains in-frame clones only, with some absent. V, J and clone size are those of that table, while D and trimming were read from the DNA. This sample carries 270,000 or so clones, around 82% of them seen once, and the ten largest clones take roughly 3.1%. This sequence joins TRBV5-1 and TRBJ1-4; 8 positions agree with TRBD1. Sequencing used peripheral blood. The clonotype was recovered from a woman aged 18-29 years with acute or convalescent COVID-19. CDR3 sequence (DNA): TGCGCCAGCAGCTTGGCCCCGGACAGGGAGGGTAATGAAAAACTGTTTTTT. This sequence encodes CASSLAPDREGNEKLFF.